The 8 T cell receptor beta chains given below trace back to one sample, sequenced in a study of T cells in Graves' hyperthyroidism and ophthalmopathy. Template material for amplifying TCR beta CDR3 regions consisted of RNA transcripts. With the HTBI primer set, the TCR CDR3 went through a first round of RT-PCR. TCRdb processed the multiplex PCR reads anew with MiXCR; each CDR3 protein has one entry. The table includes some 350,000 distinct CDR3 sequences, roughly 15% detected once. Sequenced: blood. These receptors all come from a woman in her sixties or seventies with Graves' ophthalmopathy.

This chain joins TRBV6-5 and TRBJ2-7, with D uncertain. The CDR3 has 14 amino acids. Germline values: CDR1 MNHEY, CDR2 SVGAGI. Trimming left V 1 base short and J 2 bases short, with 9 bases between. Here the CDR3 reads CASSYYRDTYEQYF. The DNA of the CDR3 is TGTGCCAGCAGTTACTATAGGGATACCTACGAGCAGTACTTC.

At least ten counts were recorded for this clonotype. V usage is TRBV4-2 and J usage is TRBJ1-5; no clear D gene. Germline CDR1 LGHNA, CDR2 YNFKEQ. The CDR3 runs 14 residues. V was cut by 4 bases and J by 0 bases, with 7 bases left in between. CDR3 in DNA: TGTGCCAGCAGCCCCCGGACTAGCAATCAGCCCCAGCATTTT. Protein sequence: CASSPRTSNQPQHF.

This clonotype was recorded many times. The rearrangement joins TRBV20-1 to TRBJ2-2; 7 bases map to TRBD2. The V segment lost 2 bases and the J segment 7 bases; nucleotides outside the gene matches: 10. This CDR3 spans 15 amino acids. CDR1 DFQATT and CDR2 SNEGSKA come from the germline V gene (reference sequence). This CDR3 is CSARLAGAESGELFF. The CDR3 coding sequence is TGCAGTGCTAGACTTGCGGGAGCCGAGAGCGGGGAGCTGTTTTTT.

V usage is TRBV5-8 and J usage is TRBJ1-5; D perhaps matches TRBD1 (5 bases). The CDR3 covers 15 residues. V was pared by 4 bases and J by 1 base, with 12 bases between. Per the germline V gene, CDR1 is SGHTS and CDR2 is YDEGEE. CDR3 loop: CASSPVRGSNQPQHF. The CDR3 DNA is TGTGCCAGCAGCCCCGTTCGGGGCAGCAATCAGCCCCAGCATTTT.

CDR3 region: CASSYMQGGHEQFF. CDR3 bases: TGTGCCAGCAGCTACATGCAGGGAGGGCATGAGCAGTTCTTC. The rearrangement joins TRBV7-3 to TRBJ2-1; TRBD2 matches 7 bases. Germline V gene sequence: CDR1 SGHTA, CDR2 FQGTGA. The CDR3 extends over 14 amino acids. Unmatched junction bases numbered 8, after V lost 4 bases and J lost 8 bases.

This clonotype was seen repeatedly, ten times or more. The V and J genes are TRBV28 and TRBJ1-5; D ambiguous. Trimming shortened V by 6 bases and J by 0 bases, and 12 bases separated the two germline ends. Germline V gives CDR1 MDHEN, CDR2 SYDVKM. The CDR3 extends over 15 amino acids. The CDR3 region has the DNA TGTGCCAGCAGCCCCCCGGCTTATAGCAATCAGCCCCAGCATTTT. Its protein product is CASSPPAYSNQPQHF.

This clonotype was seen many times. This sequence joins TRBV28 and TRBJ1-5; 10 positions match TRBD1. Germline CDR1 and CDR2: MDHEN and SYDVKM. The CDR3 consists of 15 residues. Germline trimming cut 4 bases from V and 4 bases from J; bases unmatched to any gene: 4. The CDR3 nucleotides read TGTGCCAGCAGTTATCGACAGGGGGCGAATCAGCCCCAGCATTTT. Amino acids: CASSYRQGANQPQHF. Drawing the rest from reference TRBV28 and TRBJ1-5, the complete variable domain is DVKVTQSSRYLVKRTGEKVFLECVQDMDHENMFWYRQDPGLGLRLIYFSYDVKMKEKGDIPEGYSVSREKKERFSLILESASTNQTSMYLCASSYRQGANQPQHFGDGTRLSIL.

CDR3 protein: CASRLAGGAQYF. In DNA, the CDR3 is TGTGCCAGCAGACTAGCGGGAGGTGCCCAGTACTTC. The rearrangement links TRBV27 to TRBJ2-5; TRBD2 agrees at 12 bases. Germline CDR1 and CDR2: MNHEY and SMNVEV (reference sequence). Unmatched junction bases numbered 2, after V lost 6 bases and J lost 9 bases. The CDR3 length is 12 residues.